This TCR beta chain was captured by sequencing in a study of shared clonotypes between healthy human individuals. Some 32,000 T cell genomes, or around 200 ng DNA, went into the sorted-subset replicate PCRs. Method: immunoSEQ multiplex PCR; TCRdb's copy keeps in-frame clones and lacks some. The sample includes millions of clones, around 90% of them seen just once. This CDR3 has 15 amino acids. Germline V lookup: CDR1 SGHDT, CDR2 YYEEEE. The V and J ends lost 1 base and 0 bases respectively, with 8 bases between them. This receptor was obtained from a man younger than 30 in good health. V usage is TRBV5-6 and J usage is TRBJ2-1; no reliable D call. The sample taken for sequencing was naive CD4+ T cells sorted from blood. This sample's subset: CD45RA+ positively selected. This CDR3 reads CASSLPPSSYNEQFF. In nucleotides, the CDR3 is TGTGCCAGCAGCTTGCCACCGAGCTCCTACAATGAGCAGTTCTTC.